One and the same sample provided the 15 T cell receptor beta chains below, sequenced in a study of blood T cells in healthy people across ages (dated by TCRdb to between 2015 and 2017). The library was generated by 5' RACE. The sequencer listed for this sample is Illumina HiSeq 2500. A second PCR of about 6 to 12 cycles was performed with a sample-barcoded 5' primer and a J-beta primer mix. Through fastp at Q25 and MiXCR, TCRdb rebuilt clones from the public reads, retaining in-frame beta chains. Every distinct CDR3 protein forms one entry, paired with its most common genes and DNA. Present in this sample are 1.5 million to 2 million distinct CDR3 sequences, about 28% of which were seen just once. 7.7% of the sample rests with the top ten. Sample: blood. Receptors originate from a young woman in good health.

The chain links TRBV7-9 to TRBJ2-2; 12 nucleotides agree with TRBD2. J gave up 7 bases and V 3 bases, and 3 bases lay outside the gene matches. Germline V CDR1 and CDR2: SEHNR, FQNEAQ (reference sequence). The CDR3 length is 15 residues. In DNA form, the CDR3 reads TGTGCCAGCAGCTTCGGACTAGCGGGAATCGGGGAGCTGTTTTTT. Encoded protein: CASSFGLAGIGELFF.

This sequence joins TRBV5-1 and TRBJ2-7, with 7 bases fitting TRBD1. Germline CDR1 SGHRS, CDR2 YFSETQ. Germline trimming cut 4 bases from V and 2 bases from J; bases unmatched to any gene: 6. This CDR3 spans 14 amino acids. CDR3 DNA sequence: TGCGCCAGCAGCCCGGACAGGTCGGCCTACGAGCAGTACTTC. It encodes CASSPDRSAYEQYF.

The J gene is TRBJ2-4, the V gene TRBV3-1; TRBD2 agrees at 7 bases. The DNA matches TRBJ2-5 better at its end, which makes the J call doubtful. From germline, CDR1 is LGHDT and CDR2 YNNKEL (reference sequence). CDR3 length equals 15 residues. The CDR3 DNA follows: TGTGCCAGCAGCTCCTCAACGGGGGGAACAGAGACCCAGTACTTC. It yields the protein CASSSSTGGTETQYF.

This clonotype occurred many times. The chain is built from TRBV10-3 and TRBJ2-1, with a weak D call TRBD2 (5 bases). Germline V gene sequence: CDR1 ENHRY, CDR2 SYGVKD. There are 14 residues in the CDR3. V lost 7 bases and J 8 bases, leaving 18 bases between the germline ends. For the CDR3, the DNA is TGTGCCATCACCAACCTTGGACTGTCGGATGAGCAGTTCTTC. Translating gives CAITNLGLSDEQFF.

This chain joins TRBV29-1 and TRBJ1-2; possible D gene TRBD1, 6 bases. There are 13 residues in the CDR3. Between the trimmed V and J ends, which lost 0 bases and 4 bases, there was a span of 9 bases. Germline CDR1 is SQVTM and CDR2 is ANQGSEA. The CDR3 DNA follows: TGCAGCGTTGAAGAGGACAGCTTCTATGGCTACACCTTC. It specifies CSVEEDSFYGYTF.

This clonotype was counted between two and nine times. The chain uses TRBV10-3 and TRBJ2-3, with 11 positions matching TRBD2. The germline V gene encodes CDR1 ENHRY and CDR2 SYGVKD. The CDR3 covers 17 residues. V was pared by 5 bases and J by 5 bases, with 12 bases of the junction left unmatched. CDR3 protein: CAISLTTSGGRGDTQYF. As DNA, the CDR3 is TGTGCCATCAGTCTTACCACTAGCGGGGGTCGTGGAGATACGCAGTATTTT.

This clonotype was observed a few times. This chain links TRBV12-3 or TRBV12-4 with TRBJ1-2; weak D call: TRBD1 (5 bases). This CDR3 has 16 amino acids. Trimming took off 6 bases at V and 0 bases at J, with 17 bases between the two ends. In nucleotides, the CDR3 is TGTGCCAGCAGCCCCGTCGGACATGGACCTAACTATGGCTACACCTTC. Translated: CASSPVGHGPNYGYTF.

The table lists this clonotype with a few counts. The V and J genes are TRBV18 and TRBJ1-4; 8 nucleotides agree with TRBD1. The V gene end was trimmed by 0 bases and the J gene end by 9 bases; junction bases not matched to a gene: 6. The CDR3 runs 15 residues. Germline V gene lookup returns CDR1 KGHSH and CDR2 LQKENI. CDR3 loop: CASSPPGTGTQKLFF. The CDR3 DNA reads TGTGCCAGCTCACCACCCGGGACAGGTACCCAAAAACTGTTTTTT.

This clonotype was recorded many times. J is TRBJ2-5 and V is TRBV2; D tentatively reads TRBD1 or TRBD2 (5 bases each). Trimming removed 7 bases at V and 8 bases at J, with 11 bases between. CDR1 is SNHLY and CDR2 is FYNNEI in the germline V gene. The CDR3 spans 11 residues. In DNA form, the CDR3 reads TGTGCCAGCACACGGGACGAAACCCAGTACTTC. Its translation is CASTRDETQYF.

In the case of this clonotype: A much more abundant neighbour one base away suggests this may be a read error. This sequence joins TRBV12-3 or TRBV12-4 and TRBJ2-1; 7 nucleotides match TRBD2. The CDR3 sequence is 15 residues long. The CDR3 DNA follows: TGTGCCAGCAGTTCCCCTAGCGGAAGATACAGTGAGCAGTTCTTC. It encodes CASSSPSGRYSEQFF.

Concerning this clonotype: The CDR3 ends on some other residue instead of the conserved phenylalanine or tryptophan, so this is likely a read error. This rearrangement joins TRBV5-6 to TRBJ2-2; D not resolved. The V and J ends lost 2 bases and 4 bases respectively, with 3 bases between them. The CDR3 is 12 residues long. CDR1 is SGHDT, CDR2 YYEEEE, per germline. CDR3 sequence (DNA): TGTGCCAGCAGCTTTACCACCGGGGAGCTGTTTTGT. Amino acids: CASSFTTGELFC.

CDR3 protein: CASSQEPTGGSSPLHF. CDR3 nucleotides: TGCGCCAGCAGCCAAGAGCCAACAGGGGGCAGTTCACCCCTCCACTTT. This chain connects TRBV4-1 to TRBJ1-6, with 9 bases aligning to TRBD1. Germline lookup yields CDR1 MGHRA and CDR2 YSYEKL. The V gene end was trimmed by 0 bases and the J gene end by 9 bases; junction bases not matched to a gene: 6. The CDR3 length is 16 residues.

The rearrangement links TRBV20-1 to TRBJ1-2; D is perhaps TRBD1 (6 bases). V was pared by 3 bases and J by 0 bases, with 17 bases between. This CDR3 has 16 residues. Per the germline V gene, CDR1 is DFQATT and CDR2 is SNEGSKA (reference sequence). The CDR3 DNA is TGCAGTGCTAGGTCTACCGGACAGACTTCTAACTATGGCTACACCTTC. Translating it yields CSARSTGQTSNYGYTF.

The chain is built from TRBV5-1 and TRBJ2-5; 8 bases fit TRBD2. The CDR3 has 14 amino acids. Germline CDR1 is SGHRS and CDR2 is YFSETQ. Trimming cost V 7 bases and J 5 bases; bases outside gene matches: 10. CDR3 in amino acids: CASGCGGPGETQYF. DNA for the CDR3: TGCGCCAGCGGCTGCGGGGGGCCAGGCGAGACCCAGTACTTC.

This rearrangement joins TRBV3-1 to TRBJ1-5, with D perhaps matching TRBD1 (5 bases). V lost 0 bases, J lost 3 bases, and 12 bases lay in between. The germline gives CDR1 LGHDT, CDR2 YNNKEL (reference sequence). The CDR3 totals 16 residues. In DNA form, the CDR3 reads TGTGCCAGCAGCCAAGATAGGCCAGGGTCCAATCAGCCCCAGCATTTT. It translates to CASSQDRPGSNQPQHF.